This T cell receptor (beta chain) was sequenced during a study of shared clonotypes between healthy human individuals. Study-level findings and limits: Richness estimates generally favored naive over memory subsets.

Germline V gene lookup returns CDR1 SEHNR and CDR2 FQNEAQ (reference sequence). The V segment lost 5 bases and the J segment 1 base; nucleotides outside the gene matches: 14. The CDR3 is 19 amino acids. As regards this clone: The antigen is not known.

Naive CD8 populations comprised CD45RO-negative cells positively selected for CCR7, excluding terminally differentiated effector memory CD45RA+ cells. Clones were read by immunoSEQ multiplex PCR, and TCRdb kept only the in-frame ones, dropping some. The sample carries hundreds of thousands of clones, 92% recorded once. This clonotype was obtained from a man aged 25 to 45 in good health. The material sequenced was naive CD8+ T cells sorted from blood. This chain joins TRBV7-9 and TRBJ2-1, with 10 positions matching TRBD1. CDR3 sequence: CASSPSNPRTGGSYNEQFF. In nucleotides, the CDR3 is TGTGCCAGCAGCCCGAGCAACCCGAGGACAGGGGGTTCCTACAATGAGCAGTTCTTC.